This TCR beta chain was sequenced in a study of T-cell reconstitution after alpha-beta-depleted transplantation in children. Study-wide results and caveats: In patients about two months after transplant, alpha-beta T cells reportedly arose from several hundred expanded graft clones. After one year, T-cell counts and TCRbeta diversity mostly came from new T cells.

It was with unique molecular identifiers that the TCRbeta library was prepared. Each CDR3 protein is one row after TCRdb ran MiXCR on the PCR reads. The sample carries 85,000 to 120,000 distinct CDR3 sequences, around 7.8% recorded once. CDR3 size: 17 residues. CDR1 and CDR2 (germline): SGHDT, YYEEEE. V shed 4 bases, J shed 9 bases, and the junction held 10 bases outside the gene matches. Comment on this clonotype: What it binds is unknown.

This receptor was identified in a boy aged 2-9 years with acute lymphoblastic leukemia, due to receive a stem cell transplant. This specimen was PBMCs, taken before TCRalphabeta/CD19-depleted stem cell transplant. V is TRBV5-6 and J is TRBJ2-1; 16 bases agree with TRBD2. The CDR3 reads CASSTAGLAGGPSEQFF. The DNA for the CDR3 is TGTGCCAGCAGCACCGCGGGACTAGCGGGGGGGCCGAGTGAGCAGTTCTTC. Together with reference TRBV5-6 and TRBJ2-1, the CDR3 gives the full variable domain: DAGVTQSPTHLIKTRGQQVTLRCSPKSGHDTVSWYQQALGQGPQFIFQYYEEEERQRGNFPDRFSGHQFPNYSSELNVNALLLGDSALYLCASSTAGLAGGPSEQFFGPGTRLTVL.